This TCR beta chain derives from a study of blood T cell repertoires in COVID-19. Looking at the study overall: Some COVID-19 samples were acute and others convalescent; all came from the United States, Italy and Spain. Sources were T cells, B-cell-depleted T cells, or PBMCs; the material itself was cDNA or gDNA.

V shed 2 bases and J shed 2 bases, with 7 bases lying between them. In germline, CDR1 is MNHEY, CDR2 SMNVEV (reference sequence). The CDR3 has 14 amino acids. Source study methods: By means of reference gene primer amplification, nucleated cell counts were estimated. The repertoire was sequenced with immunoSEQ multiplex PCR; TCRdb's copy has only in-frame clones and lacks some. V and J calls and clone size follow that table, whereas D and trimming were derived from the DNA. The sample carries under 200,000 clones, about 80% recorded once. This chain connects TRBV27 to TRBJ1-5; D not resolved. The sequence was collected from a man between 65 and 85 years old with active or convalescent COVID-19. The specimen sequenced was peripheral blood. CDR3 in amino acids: CASSLAGGNQPQHF. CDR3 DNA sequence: TGTGCCAGCAGTTTAGCGGGAGGCAATCAGCCCCAGCATTTT.